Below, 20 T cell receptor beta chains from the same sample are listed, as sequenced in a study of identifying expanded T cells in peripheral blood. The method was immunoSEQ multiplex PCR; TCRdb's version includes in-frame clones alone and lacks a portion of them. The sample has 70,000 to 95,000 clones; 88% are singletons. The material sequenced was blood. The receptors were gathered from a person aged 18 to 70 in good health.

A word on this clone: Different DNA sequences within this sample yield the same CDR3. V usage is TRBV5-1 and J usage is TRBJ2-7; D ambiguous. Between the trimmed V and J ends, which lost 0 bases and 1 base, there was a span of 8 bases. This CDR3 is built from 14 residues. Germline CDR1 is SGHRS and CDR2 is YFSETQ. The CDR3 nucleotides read TGCGCCAGCAGCTTGGGCGGCAGTTCCTACGAGCAGTACTTC. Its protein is CASSLGGSSYEQYF.

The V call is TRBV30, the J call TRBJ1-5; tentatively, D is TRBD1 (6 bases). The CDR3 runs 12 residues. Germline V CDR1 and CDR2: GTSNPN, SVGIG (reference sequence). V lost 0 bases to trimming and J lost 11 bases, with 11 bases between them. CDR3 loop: CAWSVLGQAQHF. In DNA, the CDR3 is TGTGCCTGGAGTGTACTGGGACAAGCCCAGCATTTT.

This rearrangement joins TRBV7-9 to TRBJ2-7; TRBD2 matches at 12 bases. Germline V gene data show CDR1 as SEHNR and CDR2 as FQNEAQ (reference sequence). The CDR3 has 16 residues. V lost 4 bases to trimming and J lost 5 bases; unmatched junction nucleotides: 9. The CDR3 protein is CASSSTSGRGGNEQYF. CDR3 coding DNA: TGTGCCAGCAGCTCGACTAGCGGGAGAGGAGGAAACGAGCAGTACTTC. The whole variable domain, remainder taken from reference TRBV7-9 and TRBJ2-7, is DTGVSQNPRHKITKRGQNVTFRCDPISEHNRLYWYRQTLGQGPEFLTYFQNEAQLEKSRLLSDRFSAERPKGSFSTLEIQRTEQGDSAMYLCASSSTSGRGGNEQYFGPGTRLTVT.

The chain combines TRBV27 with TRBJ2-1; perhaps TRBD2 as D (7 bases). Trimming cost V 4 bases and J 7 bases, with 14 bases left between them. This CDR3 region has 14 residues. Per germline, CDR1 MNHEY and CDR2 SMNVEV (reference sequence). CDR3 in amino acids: CASSWGGAGNEQFF. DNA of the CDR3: TGTGCCAGCAGTTGGGGGGGCGCTGGGAATGAGCAGTTCTTC.

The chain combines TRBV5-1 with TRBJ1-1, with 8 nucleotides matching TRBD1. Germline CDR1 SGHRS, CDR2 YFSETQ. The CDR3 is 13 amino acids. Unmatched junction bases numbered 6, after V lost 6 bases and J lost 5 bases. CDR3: CASTRDRRTEAFF. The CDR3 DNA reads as TGCGCCAGCACCCGGGACAGGAGGACTGAAGCTTTCTTT.

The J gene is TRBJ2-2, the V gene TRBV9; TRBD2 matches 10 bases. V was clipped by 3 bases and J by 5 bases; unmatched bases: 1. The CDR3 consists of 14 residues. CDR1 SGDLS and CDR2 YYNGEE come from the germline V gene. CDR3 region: CASSEGLATGELFF. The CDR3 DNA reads TGTGCCAGCAGCGAGGGACTAGCGACCGGGGAGCTGTTTTTT.

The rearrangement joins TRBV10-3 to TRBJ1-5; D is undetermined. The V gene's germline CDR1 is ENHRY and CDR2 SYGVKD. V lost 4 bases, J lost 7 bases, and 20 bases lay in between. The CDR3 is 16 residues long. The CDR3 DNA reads TGTGCCATCAGTGGGGTGGCGGGAAATACCATCCAGCCCCAGCATTTT. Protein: CAISGVAGNTIQPQHF.

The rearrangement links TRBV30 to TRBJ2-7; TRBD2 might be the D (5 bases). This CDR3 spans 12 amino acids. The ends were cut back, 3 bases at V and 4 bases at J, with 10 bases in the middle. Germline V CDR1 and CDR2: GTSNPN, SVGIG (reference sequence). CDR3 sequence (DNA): TGTGCCTGGAGCGCCGGGAAGTACGAGCAGTACTTC. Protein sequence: CAWSAGKYEQYF.

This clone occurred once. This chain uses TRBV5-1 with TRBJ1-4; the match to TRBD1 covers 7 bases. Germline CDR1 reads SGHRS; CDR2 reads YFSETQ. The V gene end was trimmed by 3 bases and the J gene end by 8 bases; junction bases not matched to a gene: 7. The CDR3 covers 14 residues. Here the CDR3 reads CASSYGQVEEKLFF. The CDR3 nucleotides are TGCGCCAGCAGCTACGGACAGGTAGAAGAAAAACTGTTTTTT. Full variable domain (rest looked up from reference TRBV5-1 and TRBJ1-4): KAGVTQTPRYLIKTRGQQVTLSCSPISGHRSVSWYQQTPGQGLQFLFEYFSETQRNKGNFPGRFSGRQFSNSRSEMNVSTLELGDSALYLCASSYGQVEEKLFFGSGTQLSVL.

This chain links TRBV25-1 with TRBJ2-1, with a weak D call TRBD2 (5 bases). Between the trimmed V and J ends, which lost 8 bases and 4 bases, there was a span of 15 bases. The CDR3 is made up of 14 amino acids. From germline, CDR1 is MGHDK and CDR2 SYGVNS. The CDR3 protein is CASSGGLPYNEQFF. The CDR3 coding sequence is TGTGCCAGCTCGGGCGGGCTACCATACAATGAGCAGTTCTTC.

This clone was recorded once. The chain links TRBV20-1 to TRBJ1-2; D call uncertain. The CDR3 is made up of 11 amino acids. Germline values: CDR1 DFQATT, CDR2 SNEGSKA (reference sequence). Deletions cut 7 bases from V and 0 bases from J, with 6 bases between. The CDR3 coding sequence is TGCAGTGTACAAGCTAACTATGGCTACACCTTC. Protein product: CSVQANYGYTF.

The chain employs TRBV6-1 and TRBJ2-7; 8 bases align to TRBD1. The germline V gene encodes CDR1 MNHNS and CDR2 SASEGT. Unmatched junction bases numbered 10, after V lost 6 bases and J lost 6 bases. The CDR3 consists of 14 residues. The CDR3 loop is CASSRPGQGREQYF. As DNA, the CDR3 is TGTGCCAGCAGCAGACCCGGACAGGGTCGCGAGCAGTACTTC.

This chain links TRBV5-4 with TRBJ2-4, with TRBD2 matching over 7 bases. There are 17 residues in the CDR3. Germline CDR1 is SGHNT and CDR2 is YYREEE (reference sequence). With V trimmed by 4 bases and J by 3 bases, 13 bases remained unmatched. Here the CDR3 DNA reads TGTGCCAGCAGCCAGTTTGGATTAGCGGGTAACAAAAACATTCAGTACTTC. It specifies CASSQFGLAGNKNIQYF.

CDR3 bases: TGCGCCAGCAGCTACAATGAAAAACTGTTTTTT. It is translated as CASSYNEKLFF. This chain links TRBV5-1 with TRBJ1-4; D remains ambiguous. This CDR3 is 11 amino acids long. Trimming took 3 bases from V and 5 from J, leaving 2 bases between them. The V gene's germline CDR1 is SGHRS and CDR2 YFSETQ.

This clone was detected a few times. The CDR3 nucleotides read TGTGCCAGCAGCTTAGCATTGCAAGAGACCCAGTACTTC. It specifies CASSLALQETQYF. V usage is TRBV7-9 and J usage is TRBJ2-5; D not certain. The V gene lost 0 bases and the J gene lost 2 bases, with 4 bases spanning the gap. This CDR3 is built from 13 residues. Germline CDR1 SEHNR, CDR2 FQNEAQ (reference sequence).

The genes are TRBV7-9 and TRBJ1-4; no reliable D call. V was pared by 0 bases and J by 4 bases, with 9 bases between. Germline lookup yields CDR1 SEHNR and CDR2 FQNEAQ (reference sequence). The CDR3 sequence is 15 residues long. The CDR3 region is CASSLAAGGNEKLFF. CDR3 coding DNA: TGTGCCAGCAGCTTAGCGGCAGGCGGTAATGAAAAACTGTTTTTT.

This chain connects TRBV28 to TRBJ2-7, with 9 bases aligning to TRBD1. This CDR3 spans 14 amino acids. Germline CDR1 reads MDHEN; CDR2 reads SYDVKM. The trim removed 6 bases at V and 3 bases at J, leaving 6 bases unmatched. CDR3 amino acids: CASRATGQGYEQYF. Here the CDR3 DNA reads TGTGCCAGCAGGGCGACGGGACAGGGCTACGAGCAGTACTTC.

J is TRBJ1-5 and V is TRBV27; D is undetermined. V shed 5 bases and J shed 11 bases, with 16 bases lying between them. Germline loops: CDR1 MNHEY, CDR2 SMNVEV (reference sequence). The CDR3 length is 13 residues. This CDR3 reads CASSGMGSEAQHF. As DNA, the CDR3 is TGTGCCAGCAGTGGGATGGGGTCAGAGGCCCAGCATTTT.

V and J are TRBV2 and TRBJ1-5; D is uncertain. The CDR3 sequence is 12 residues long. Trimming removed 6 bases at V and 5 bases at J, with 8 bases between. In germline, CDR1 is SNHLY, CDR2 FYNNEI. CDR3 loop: CASSKRDQPQHF. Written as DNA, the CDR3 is TGTGCCAGCAGCAAAAGGGATCAGCCCCAGCATTTT.

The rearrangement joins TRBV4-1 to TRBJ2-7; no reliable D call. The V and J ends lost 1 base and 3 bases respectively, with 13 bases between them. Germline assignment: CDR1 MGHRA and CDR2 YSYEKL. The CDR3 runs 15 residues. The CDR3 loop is CASSQAAVDLYEQYF. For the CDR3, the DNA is TGCGCCAGCAGCCAAGCGGCGGTAGACCTCTACGAGCAGTACTTC.